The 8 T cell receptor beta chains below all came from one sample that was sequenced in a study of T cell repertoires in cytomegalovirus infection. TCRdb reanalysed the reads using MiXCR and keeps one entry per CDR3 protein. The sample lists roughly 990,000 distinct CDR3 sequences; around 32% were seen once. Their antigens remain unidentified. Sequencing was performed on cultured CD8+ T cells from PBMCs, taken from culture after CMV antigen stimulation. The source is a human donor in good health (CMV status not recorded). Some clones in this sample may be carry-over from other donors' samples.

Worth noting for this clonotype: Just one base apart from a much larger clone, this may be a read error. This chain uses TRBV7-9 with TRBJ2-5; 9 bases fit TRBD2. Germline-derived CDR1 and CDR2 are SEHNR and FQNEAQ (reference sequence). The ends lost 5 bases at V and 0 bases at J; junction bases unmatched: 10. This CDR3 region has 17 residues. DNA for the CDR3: TGTGCCAGCAGCCCCGCTAGCGGGGTATGGTACCAAGAGACCCAGTACTTC. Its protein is CASSPASGVWYQETQYF.

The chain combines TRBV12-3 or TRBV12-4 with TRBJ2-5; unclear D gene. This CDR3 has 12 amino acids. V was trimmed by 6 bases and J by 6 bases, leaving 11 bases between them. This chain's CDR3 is CASSPASQTQYF. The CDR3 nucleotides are TGTGCCAGCAGCCCGGCGAGCCAGACCCAGTACTTC.

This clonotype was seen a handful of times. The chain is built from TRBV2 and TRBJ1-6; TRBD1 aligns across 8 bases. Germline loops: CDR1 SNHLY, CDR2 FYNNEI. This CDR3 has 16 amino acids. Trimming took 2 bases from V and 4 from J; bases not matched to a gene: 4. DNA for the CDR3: TGTGCCAGCAGTGAACAGGACAGGGATTATAATTCACCCCTCCACTTT. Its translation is CASSEQDRDYNSPLHF.

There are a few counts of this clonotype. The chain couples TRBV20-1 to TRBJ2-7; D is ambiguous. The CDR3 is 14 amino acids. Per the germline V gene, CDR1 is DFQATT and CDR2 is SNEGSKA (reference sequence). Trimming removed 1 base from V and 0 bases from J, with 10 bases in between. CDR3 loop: CSARAPRTSYEQYV. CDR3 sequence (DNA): TGCAGTGCTAGAGCCCCCCGAACCTCCTACGAGCAGTACGTC.

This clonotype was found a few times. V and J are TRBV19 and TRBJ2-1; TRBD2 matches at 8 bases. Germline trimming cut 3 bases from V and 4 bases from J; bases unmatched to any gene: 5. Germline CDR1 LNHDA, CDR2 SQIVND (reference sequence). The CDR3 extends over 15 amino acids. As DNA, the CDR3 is TGTGCCAGTAGTATTTTAGCGGGGACTTACAATGAGCAGTTCTTC. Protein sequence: CASSILAGTYNEQFF.

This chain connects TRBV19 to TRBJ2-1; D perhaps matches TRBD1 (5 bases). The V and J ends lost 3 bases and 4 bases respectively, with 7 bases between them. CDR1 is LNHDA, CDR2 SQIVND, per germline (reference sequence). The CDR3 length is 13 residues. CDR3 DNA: TGTGCCAGTAGTATTCAGGGTTACAATGAGCAGTTCTTC. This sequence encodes CASSIQGYNEQFF.

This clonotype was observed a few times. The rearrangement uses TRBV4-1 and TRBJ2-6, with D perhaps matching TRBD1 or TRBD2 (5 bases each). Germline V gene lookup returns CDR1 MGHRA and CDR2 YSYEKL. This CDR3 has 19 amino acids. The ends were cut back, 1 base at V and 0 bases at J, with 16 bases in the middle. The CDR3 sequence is CASSQASGSGSSGANVLTF. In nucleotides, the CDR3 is TGCGCCAGCAGCCAAGCATCAGGGTCTGGGAGCTCTGGGGCCAACGTCCTGACTTTC.

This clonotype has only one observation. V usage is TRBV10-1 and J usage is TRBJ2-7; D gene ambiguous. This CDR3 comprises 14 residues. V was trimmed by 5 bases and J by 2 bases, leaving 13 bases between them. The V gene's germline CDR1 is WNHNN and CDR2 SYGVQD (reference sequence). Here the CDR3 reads CASSPTYSTYEQYF. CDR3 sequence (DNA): TGCGCCAGCAGTCCGACCTACTCAACCTACGAGCAGTACTTC.